The 22 T cell receptor beta chains presented below share a single source sample, sequenced in a study of radiotherapy plus CTLA-4 blockade in lung cancer. Assay: immunoSEQ multiplex PCR; the TCRdb copy retains only in-frame clones and omits some. The table lists over 75,000 clones, about 83% of them singletons. The sample here was peripheral blood, taken from a patient treated with radiotherapy plus ipilimumab. The source of these receptors is a human donor with non-small cell lung cancer who had stable disease on radiotherapy plus ipilimumab.

This chain uses TRBV5-1 with TRBJ2-7, with TRBD1 identical over 12 bases. J gave up 5 bases and V 1 base, and 10 bases lay outside the gene matches. This CDR3 has 17 residues. Germline V gene sequence: CDR1 SGHRS, CDR2 YFSETQ. CDR3 region: CASSLLGQGASQNEQYF. The CDR3 DNA reads as TGCGCCAGCAGCTTGCTGGGACAGGGGGCTTCCCAGAACGAGCAGTACTTC.

This CDR3 is CASSPRTDSYEQYF. The CDR3 bases are TGTGCCAGCAGCCCCAGGACTGACTCCTACGAGCAGTACTTC. The chain is built from TRBV7-6 and TRBJ2-7; D might be TRBD2 (5 bases). The ends were cut back, 5 bases at V and 0 bases at J, with 11 bases in the middle. This CDR3 is built from 14 residues. Looked up from germline, CDR1 is SGHVS and CDR2 is FNYEAQ.

The chain employs TRBV9 and TRBJ2-7; perhaps TRBD2 as D (6 bases). Germline V gene sequence: CDR1 SGDLS, CDR2 YYNGEE. Trimming removed 6 bases at V and 3 bases at J, with 22 bases between. The length of the CDR3 is 16 residues. This CDR3 is CASTPIRERVLYEQYF. The CDR3 coding sequence is TGTGCCAGCACCCCGATACGGGAGCGCGTCCTCTACGAGCAGTACTTC.

This clone was seen once. The chain uses TRBV11-3 and TRBJ1-2; weak D call: TRBD1 (5 bases). The V and J ends lost 1 base and 10 bases respectively, with 10 bases between them. The CDR3 is 12 amino acids. Germline values: CDR1 SGHNT, CDR2 YENEEA. The chain's CDR3 is CASSLGGPTYTF. The CDR3 nucleotides read TGTGCCAGCAGCTTAGGGGGCCCAACCTACACCTTC.

V usage is TRBV10-3 and J usage is TRBJ1-5, with D hard to call. V dropped 10 bases and J dropped 7 bases, with 17 bases sitting between them. The germline V gene has CDR1 ENHRY and CDR2 SYGVKD. This CDR3 is 13 amino acids long. The CDR3 region is CATGRGPDQPQHF. The CDR3 DNA reads TGTGCCACAGGTCGAGGGCCTGACCAGCCCCAGCATTTT.

The CDR3, as DNA: TGTGCCAGCAGCTTACAAGCGGGGGGTTATGAGACCCAGTACTTC. This gives the protein CASSLQAGGYETQYF. The rearrangement joins TRBV11-2 to TRBJ2-5, with 9 bases that match TRBD2. Trimming cost V 2 bases and J 5 bases; bases outside gene matches: 6. Germline V CDR1 and CDR2: SGHAT, FQNNGV. This CDR3 is 15 amino acids long. The full variable domain, completed using reference TRBV11-2 and TRBJ2-5, is EAGVAQSPRYKIIEKRQSVAFWCNPISGHATLYWYQQILGQGPKLLIQFQNNGVVDDSQLPKDRFSAERLKGVDSTLKIQPAKLEDSAVYLCASSLQAGGYETQYFGPGTRLLVL.

The chain couples TRBV19 to TRBJ1-5, with D possibly TRBD1 on 6 matching bases. CDR3 size: 14 residues. Germline lookup yields CDR1 LNHDA and CDR2 SQIVND (reference sequence). V was clipped by 7 bases and J by 3 bases, with 13 bases between them. The CDR3 loop is CASNTGQNNQPQHF. The CDR3 nucleotides read TGTGCCAGTAACACGGGACAAAACAATCAGCCCCAGCATTTT. Looking up the rest from reference TRBV19 and TRBJ1-5 gives the full variable domain: DGGITQSPKYLFRKEGQNVTLSCEQNLNHDAMYWYRQDPGQGLRLIYYSQIVNDFQKGDIAEGYSVSREKKESFPLTVTSAQKNPTAFYLCASNTGQNNQPQHFGDGTRLSIL.

The chain employs TRBV29-1 and TRBJ2-7, with no clear D. The V and J ends lost 5 bases and 1 base respectively, with 12 bases between them. CDR1 and CDR2 (germline): SQVTM, ANQGSEA. CDR3 length equals 13 residues. CDR3 bases: TGCAGCGTTCGGGCAGGTATTTCCTACGAGCAGTACTTC. Translating gives CSVRAGISYEQYF.

This clone occurred a few times. V gene TRBV5-8 combines with J gene TRBJ1-6, with a possible D match to TRBD1 (5 bases). Germline V gene data show CDR1 as SGHTS and CDR2 as YDEGEE. Trimming pared 7 bases from V and 10 bases from J, leaving 15 bases between. This CDR3 has 13 amino acids. CDR3 nucleotide sequence: TGTGCCAGCTGTGCAGGGCCAGCATCACCCCTCCACTTT. Amino acids: CASCAGPASPLHF.

The chain recombines TRBV10-1 with TRBJ2-6; D might be TRBD1 (5 bases). The CDR3 covers 16 residues. CDR1 is WNHNN and CDR2 is SYGVQD in the germline V gene (reference sequence). V lost 5 bases and J 0 bases, leaving 11 bases between the germline ends. Here the CDR3 reads CASSPSGNSGANVLTF. The DNA for the CDR3 is TGCGCCAGCAGTCCTTCAGGGAACTCTGGGGCCAACGTCCTGACTTTC.

V and J are TRBV28 and TRBJ1-2, with unresolved D. Germline V CDR1 and CDR2: MDHEN, SYDVKM. Trimming stripped 3 bases from V and 4 bases from J, with 6 bases between. This CDR3 region has 12 residues. CDR3 sequence reads: CASSLRGYGYTF. The CDR3 region has the DNA TGTGCCAGCAGTTTGCGAGGCTATGGCTACACCTTC.

The V call is TRBV14, the J call TRBJ1-2; D is unresolved. Trimming took off 0 bases at V and 5 bases at J, with 10 bases between the two ends. The CDR3 covers 14 residues. Germline V gives CDR1 SGHDN, CDR2 FVKESK. The CDR3 DNA reads as TGTGCCAGCAGCCAAGATTGGCCAGGTTATGGCTACACCTTC. Translation gives CASSQDWPGYGYTF.

The genes are TRBV13 and TRBJ2-4; D may be TRBD1 or TRBD2 (5 bases each). CDR1 is PRHDT, CDR2 FYEKMQ, per germline (reference sequence). Trimming shortened V by 5 bases and J by 5 bases, and 16 bases separated the two germline ends. The CDR3 totals 15 residues. The CDR3 nucleotides are TGTGCCAGCAGCCCCTTTGGGACCACAGAAAACATTCAGTACTTC. It specifies CASSPFGTTENIQYF.

The chain is built from TRBV27 and TRBJ2-3, with D hard to call. V lost 3 bases and J 6 bases, leaving 16 bases between the germline ends. Germline V CDR1 and CDR2: MNHEY, SMNVEV (reference sequence). This CDR3 contains 15 residues. The CDR3 spells CASSFVANRRDTQYF. In nucleotides, the CDR3 is TGTGCCAGCAGTTTCGTGGCCAACCGCCGCGATACGCAGTATTTT.

This clone is a singleton in its sample. This chain joins TRBV15 and TRBJ1-2, with 7 bases fitting TRBD1. Trimming cost V 0 bases and J 4 bases; bases outside gene matches: 2. The CDR3 is made up of 14 amino acids. Germline V gene sequence: CDR1 LNHNV, CDR2 YYDKDF (reference sequence). Here the CDR3 DNA reads TGTGCCACCAGCAGAGAAAGGACAGGCTATGGCTACACCTTC. Its translation is CATSRERTGYGYTF. Complete variable domain (other parts from reference TRBV15 and TRBJ1-2): DAMVIQNPRYQVTQFGKPVTLSCSQTLNHNVMYWYQQKSSQAPKLLFHYYDKDFNNEADTPDNFQSRRPNTSFCFLDIRSPGLGDTAMYLCATSRERTGYGYTFGSGTRLTVV.

The chain recombines TRBV7-2 with TRBJ2-2, with 7 bases that match TRBD2. CDR3 length: 14 amino acids. CDR1 is SGHTA and CDR2 is FQGNSA in the germline V gene. With 6 bases clipped from V and 7 bases from J, the junction kept 8 bases outside the gene matches. The CDR3 coding sequence is TGTGCCAGCAGACGGGACTATACAGGCGGGGAGCTGTTTTTT. It yields the protein CASRRDYTGGELFF.

The chain couples TRBV27 to TRBJ1-1; no reliable D call. V was pared by 8 bases and J by 6 bases, with 13 bases between. This CDR3 is built from 12 residues. Germline CDR1 and CDR2: MNHEY and SMNVEV (reference sequence). CDR3 in amino acids: CASSDNQSEAFF. The CDR3 DNA reads TGTGCCAGCTCCGACAACCAGTCTGAAGCTTTCTTT.

This clone was seen only a few times. This chain joins TRBV30 and TRBJ2-7; possibly TRBD1 for D (6 bases). CDR3 length: 16 amino acids. Germline V lookup: CDR1 GTSNPN, CDR2 SVGIG (reference sequence). V lost 3 bases and J lost 3, with 21 bases in between. Here the CDR3 reads CAWSRTASLSYYEQYF. CDR3 DNA sequence: TGTGCCTGGAGCCGGACAGCTTCCCTTAGCTACTACGAGCAGTACTTC.

This clone has just a few counts. The chain couples TRBV18 to TRBJ2-1; D remains unclear. The CDR3 spans 15 residues. Trimming stripped 2 bases from V and 0 bases from J, with 8 bases between. The V gene's germline CDR1 is KGHSH and CDR2 LQKENI. The CDR3 DNA sequence: TGTGCCAGCTCACCAGCAGGACGCTCCTACAATGAGCAGTTCTTC. It yields the protein CASSPAGRSYNEQFF.

The chain employs TRBV2 and TRBJ1-3, with TRBD1 matching 8 bases. Losses at the gene ends were 6 bases for V and 0 bases for J; bases not matched to a gene: 4. The length of the CDR3 is 15 residues. Germline V gene sequence: CDR1 SNHLY, CDR2 FYNNEI. CDR3 region: CASSLQGGSGNTIYF. In DNA, the CDR3 is TGTGCCAGCAGCCTACAGGGGGGCTCTGGAAACACCATATATTTT.

The chain couples TRBV4-1 to TRBJ2-3, with 9 bases that match TRBD2. The length of the CDR3 is 20 residues. Germline CDR1 and CDR2: MGHRA and YSYEKL. Losses at the gene ends were 0 bases for V and 2 bases for J; bases not matched to a gene: 15. In nucleotides, the CDR3 is TGCGCCAGCAGCCAAGATGGGGGCCCCGGACTAGCGTCCTCCACAGATACGCAGTATTTT. The encoded protein is CASSQDGGPGLASSTDTQYF.

The chain uses TRBV28 and TRBJ2-1; D not certain. The length of the CDR3 is 12 residues. Trimming stripped 8 bases from V and 6 bases from J, with 11 bases between. Per the germline V gene, CDR1 is MDHEN and CDR2 is SYDVKM. CDR3 nucleotides: TGTGCCAGCGTTGGGTCCCCCAATGAGCAGTTCTTC. Protein: CASVGSPNEQFF.